This passage covers 24 T cell receptor beta chains from one sample sequenced in a study of T cells after yellow fever vaccination (dated by TCRdb to about 2019). The sample's treatment or condition label, decoded: live attenuated yellow fever vaccine strain. Libraries were constructed by 5' RACE. Sequencing instrument: Illumina HiSeq 2500. TCRdb reran the public reads through fastp at Q25 and MiXCR, keeping productive beta chains. Rows with a matching CDR3 protein are joined into one entry that keeps the most common DNA and genes. The sample has about 400,000 distinct CDR3 sequences on record, approximately 6% of them singletons. The leading ten clones occupy approximately 15% of the sample. The sample in question was PBMCs, obtained 5 days after the yellow fever booster vaccination. These receptors were taken from a man aged 30 to 39 who received the YFV17D yellow fever vaccine.

This clonotype was counted at least ten times. The J gene is TRBJ2-7, the V gene TRBV7-2; no clear D gene. CDR3 size: 15 residues. Per the germline V gene, CDR1 is SGHTA and CDR2 is FQGNSA. Trimming took off 5 bases at V and 0 bases at J, with 14 bases between the two ends. The CDR3 spells CASSLDTSGSYEQYF. The CDR3 nucleotides are TGTGCCAGCAGCCTAGACACTTCTGGCTCCTACGAGCAGTACTTC.

This clonotype occurred a few times. This chain uses TRBV20-1 with TRBJ2-5; 7 nucleotides match TRBD2. The CDR3 spans 14 residues. Trimming cost V 0 bases and J 7 bases; bases outside gene matches: 8. Germline values: CDR1 DFQATT, CDR2 SNEGSKA (reference sequence). This chain's CDR3 is CSARDPGGSLTQYF. CDR3 nucleotide sequence: TGCAGTGCTAGAGATCCCGGCGGGAGCTTGACCCAGTACTTC.

This clonotype came up many times. The chain combines TRBV29-1 with TRBJ2-1, with D perhaps matching TRBD2 (6 bases). The CDR3 sequence is 14 residues long. With 5 bases removed from V and 0 bases from J, the gap between germline ends came to 11 bases. The germline V gene has CDR1 SQVTM and CDR2 ANQGSEA. In DNA, the CDR3 is TGCAGCGTTTTGCGGGGTAGCTCCTACAATGAGCAGTTCTTC. Encoded protein: CSVLRGSSYNEQFF.

This clonotype has more than one count but fewer than ten. This chain's CDR3 is CSARGTSGIGETQYF. The CDR3 bases are TGCAGTGCCCGCGGGACTAGCGGGATTGGTGAGACCCAGTACTTC. This rearrangement joins TRBV20-1 to TRBJ2-5; 13 bases fit TRBD2. With V trimmed by 6 bases and J by 5 bases, 9 bases remained unmatched. Per the germline V gene, CDR1 is DFQATT and CDR2 is SNEGSKA (reference sequence). The CDR3 is made up of 15 amino acids.

Ten or more counts support this clonotype. This CDR3 is CASSESRFRTSGSGGEADTQYF. DNA for the CDR3: TGCGCCAGCAGTGAGTCGAGATTCAGGACTAGCGGGAGCGGGGGAGAAGCAGATACGCAGTATTTT. This chain links TRBV10-2 with TRBJ2-3; 13 bases are a match to TRBD2. This CDR3 is 22 amino acids long. Looked up from germline, CDR1 is WSHSY and CDR2 is SAAADI. With 0 bases clipped from V and 4 bases from J, the junction kept 19 bases outside the gene matches.

The CDR3 loop reads CASSRATGQSNEQFF. CDR3 coding DNA: TGTGCCAGCAGCCGGGCGACAGGGCAAAGCAATGAGCAGTTCTTC. The chain has TRBV7-2 and TRBJ2-1, with TRBD1 identical over 7 bases. V shed 5 bases, J shed 6 bases, and the junction held 10 bases outside the gene matches. This CDR3 region has 15 residues. The V gene's germline CDR1 is SGHTA and CDR2 FQGNSA.

This clonotype was observed many times. This chain links TRBV27 with TRBJ2-7; the D gene is possibly TRBD2 (5 bases). The CDR3 totals 15 residues. V lost 7 bases and J 5 bases, leaving 21 bases between the germline ends. The germline V gene encodes CDR1 MNHEY and CDR2 SMNVEV (reference sequence). CDR3 nucleotide sequence: TGTGCCAGCAATCCGGGATCGATGGGGAGAAACGAGCAGTACTTC. Residues: CASNPGSMGRNEQYF.

This clonotype was seen many times. The CDR3 sequence is CAISRETHSNQPQHF. The CDR3 DNA follows: TGTGCCATCAGCCGGGAGACGCATAGCAATCAGCCCCAGCATTTT. The chain carries TRBV10-3 and TRBJ1-5; D is unresolved. Looked up from germline, CDR1 is ENHRY and CDR2 is SYGVKD. V was clipped by 6 bases and J by 0 bases, with 12 bases between them. This CDR3 has 15 amino acids.

This chain uses TRBV7-9 with TRBJ2-7; 7 positions agree with TRBD1. The CDR3 has 15 residues. Per germline, CDR1 SEHNR and CDR2 FQNEAQ (reference sequence). V gave up 7 bases and J gave up 3 bases; unmatched junction bases: 12. The CDR3 region is CASTTPQGQYYEQYF. The CDR3 nucleotides are TGTGCCAGCACTACTCCCCAGGGACAGTACTACGAGCAGTACTTC.

The J gene is TRBJ2-5, the V gene TRBV7-6; 14 nucleotides line up with TRBD2. There are 18 residues in the CDR3. Germline CDR1 is SGHVS and CDR2 is FNYEAQ. Trimming at V came to 4 bases and at J to 2 bases, leaving 9 bases not matched to a gene. CDR3 protein: CASSSVPRTSGRQETQYF. The CDR3 DNA sequence: TGTGCCAGCAGCTCGGTCCCGAGGACTAGCGGGAGGCAAGAGACCCAGTACTTC.

This clonotype was recorded many times. This chain uses TRBV7-3 with TRBJ2-4, with 8 bases aligning to TRBD2. The CDR3 has 21 residues. Germline V gives CDR1 SGHTA, CDR2 FQGTGA. The J segment lost 1 base and the V segment lost 1 base, leaving 18 bases of the junction unmatched. CDR3 region: CASSLKEMSGSNVKAKNIQYF. The CDR3 DNA reads as TGTGCCAGCAGCTTAAAGGAGATGAGCGGGAGTAACGTGAAGGCCAAAAACATTCAGTACTTC. The full variable domain, completed using reference TRBV7-3 and TRBJ2-4, is GAGVSQTPSNKVTEKGKYVELRCDPISGHTALYWYRQSLGQGPEFLIYFQGTGAADDSGLPNDRFFAVRPEGSVSTLKIQRTERGDSAVYLCASSLKEMSGSNVKAKNIQYFGAGTRLSVL.

This clonotype was counted a few times. The chain uses TRBV20-1 and TRBJ2-1; 10 bases agree with TRBD2. The length of the CDR3 is 14 residues. J lost 7 bases, V lost 7 bases, and 10 bases had no gene match. The V gene's germline CDR1 is DFQATT and CDR2 SNEGSKA (reference sequence). The CDR3 here is CSGKTSGAENEQFF. The CDR3, as DNA: TGCAGTGGAAAAACTAGCGGGGCGGAGAATGAGCAGTTCTTC.

The sample holds a few counts of this clonotype. The chain joins TRBV9 to TRBJ2-1; D possibly corresponds to TRBD2 (6 bases). V was trimmed by 4 bases and J by 7 bases, leaving 18 bases between them. The length of the CDR3 is 15 residues. Germline V lookup: CDR1 SGDLS, CDR2 YYNGEE. The DNA for the CDR3 is TGTGCCAGCAGCCCCCTTGGTAGCGGAAGTAATGAGCAGTTCTTC. Translated: CASSPLGSGSNEQFF.

V and J are TRBV2 and TRBJ2-2; no reliable D call. Germline CDR1 is SNHLY and CDR2 is FYNNEI. V lost 5 bases, J lost 4 bases, and 5 bases lay in between. This CDR3 comprises 12 residues. This CDR3 reads CASSQSTGELFF. The CDR3 DNA follows: TGTGCCAGCAGTCAGAGCACCGGGGAGCTGTTTTTT.

This clonotype was seen more than once but under ten times. The chain links TRBV28 to TRBJ2-1; possibly TRBD1 for D (5 bases). The ends were cut back, 7 bases at V and 8 bases at J, with 12 bases in the middle. The germline V gene encodes CDR1 MDHEN and CDR2 SYDVKM. The CDR3 runs 12 residues. The CDR3 nucleotides are TGTGCCAGCACCGACCAGGGCTATGAGCAGTTCTTC. This codes for CASTDQGYEQFF.

The sample holds many counts of this clonotype. The gene calls are TRBV5-1 and TRBJ2-1; TRBD1 aligns across 10 bases. The junction had 9 bases not matched to a gene; V was cut back by 5 bases and J by 7 bases. The CDR3 spans 15 residues. CDR1 is SGHRS and CDR2 is YFSETQ in the germline V gene. CDR3 nucleotide sequence: TGCGCCAGCAGTCTGGCCGGGACAGGGGTAAATGAGCAGTTCTTC. Residues: CASSLAGTGVNEQFF.

The chain is built from TRBV12-3 or TRBV12-4 and TRBJ2-1; D is uncertain. The CDR3 spans 17 residues. Deletions cut 0 bases from V and 3 bases from J, with 15 bases between. The CDR3 DNA sequence: TGTGCCAGCAGTTTAGCGCTAGGCGACACCCGCTACAATGAGCAGTTCTTC. It codes for CASSLALGDTRYNEQFF.

This clonotype was observed many times. V gene TRBV12-3 or TRBV12-4 combines with J gene TRBJ2-5; D remains ambiguous. The V end was cut by 0 bases, the J end by 5 bases, with 16 bases between. The CDR3 length is 16 residues. This CDR3 is CASSLAGSRSGETQYF. The CDR3 DNA follows: TGTGCCAGCAGTTTAGCGGGGTCAAGGTCCGGGGAGACCCAGTACTTC.

This clonotype has a count of ten or more. The gene calls are TRBV7-2 and TRBJ2-7, with 15 bases fitting TRBD2. CDR3 length: 16 amino acids. Germline V lookup: CDR1 SGHTA, CDR2 FQGNSA. After removal of 4 bases from V and 7 bases from J, the junction contained 8 bases not matched to a gene. CDR3 protein: CASSSRTSGRVGEQYF. CDR3 nucleotide sequence: TGTGCCAGCAGCTCGAGGACTAGCGGGAGGGTTGGGGAGCAGTACTTC.

This clonotype was seen repeatedly, ten times or more. This chain uses TRBV7-2 with TRBJ2-5, with D unclear. The CDR3 extends over 13 amino acids. V was pared by 5 bases and J by 8 bases, with 15 bases between. The germline V gene encodes CDR1 SGHTA and CDR2 FQGNSA. CDR3 residues: CASSLGPSETQYF. The CDR3 nucleotides read TGTGCCAGCAGCCTGGGTCCATCGGAAACCCAGTACTTC.

At least ten counts were recorded for this clonotype. J is TRBJ2-5 and V is TRBV5-1; 12 nucleotides align to TRBD1. The V gene's germline CDR1 is SGHRS and CDR2 YFSETQ. The junction had 6 bases not matched to a gene; V was cut back by 4 bases and J by 5 bases. This CDR3 is built from 15 residues. CDR3 in amino acids: CASSPGTGGLETQYF. The CDR3 DNA reads as TGCGCCAGCAGCCCCGGGACAGGGGGCCTGGAGACCCAGTACTTC.

This clonotype was seen more than once but under ten times. V gene TRBV11-2 combines with J gene TRBJ2-5; D gene ambiguous. Germline-derived CDR1 and CDR2 are SGHAT and FQNNGV. Trimming shortened V by 7 bases and J by 6 bases, and 9 bases separated the two germline ends. The CDR3 has 11 amino acids. The chain's CDR3 is CASTPSQTQYF. The CDR3 DNA sequence: TGTGCCAGCACCCCCTCCCAGACCCAGTACTTC.

The chain couples TRBV10-3 to TRBJ2-1; no clear D gene. The CDR3 loop spans 18 amino acids. Germline CDR1 reads ENHRY; CDR2 reads SYGVKD. V was clipped by 5 bases and J by 0 bases, with 20 bases between them. DNA for the CDR3: TGTGCCATCAGTTTAACCCCCCTCACATCCAGCTCCTACAATGAGCAGTTCTTC. Its protein product is CAISLTPLTSSSYNEQFF.

About this clonotype itself: Germline and junction disagree at one end, which may indicate a read error. The DNA of the CDR3 is TGTGCCAGCAGTCTCGTCACGTCCGGGAAGCGGGAAATCTTC. Its protein product is CASSLVTSGKREIF. The genes are TRBV12-3 or TRBV12-4 and TRBJ2-1; 7 nucleotides align to TRBD2. The CDR3 covers 14 residues.